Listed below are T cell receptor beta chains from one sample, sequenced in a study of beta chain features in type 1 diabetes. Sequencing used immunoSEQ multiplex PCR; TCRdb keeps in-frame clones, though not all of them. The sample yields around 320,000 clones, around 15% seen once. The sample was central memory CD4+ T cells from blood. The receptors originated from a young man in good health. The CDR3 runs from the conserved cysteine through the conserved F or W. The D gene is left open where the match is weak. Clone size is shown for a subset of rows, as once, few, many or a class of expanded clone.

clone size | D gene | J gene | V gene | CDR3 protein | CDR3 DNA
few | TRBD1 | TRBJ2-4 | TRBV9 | CASSSGTGGWGVVNIQYF | TGTGCCAGCAGCTCCGGGACAGGGGGCTGGGGGGTGGTGAACATTCAGTACTTC
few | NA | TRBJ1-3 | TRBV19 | CATSTGMGTGNTIYF | TGTGCCACCTCAACAGGGATGGGAACTGGAAACACCATATATTTT
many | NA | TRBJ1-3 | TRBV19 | CASKETANSGNTIYF | TGTGCCAGTAAGGAAACGGCTAACTCTGGAAACACCATATATTTT
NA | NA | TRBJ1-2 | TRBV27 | CASSSGNGYTF | TGTGCCAGCAGTTCTGGGAATGGCTACACCTTC
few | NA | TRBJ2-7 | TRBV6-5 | CASSYGASDLGEQYF | TGTGCCAGCAGTTATGGGGCCAGCGACTTGGGAGAGCAGTACTTC
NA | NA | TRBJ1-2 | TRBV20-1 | CSAPDQGGYTF | TGCAGTGCTCCGGACCAGGGGGGCTACACCTTC
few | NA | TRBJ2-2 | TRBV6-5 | CASIWSVNTGELFF | TGTGCCAGCATCTGGAGCGTTAACACCGGGGAGCTGTTTTTT
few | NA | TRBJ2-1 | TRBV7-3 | CASSFGIAEEQFF | TGTGCCAGCAGCTTTGGTATAGCGGAGGAGCAGTTCTTC
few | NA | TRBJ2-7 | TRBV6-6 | CASSYQSSYEQYF | TGTGCCAGCAGTTATCAGTCGAGTTACGAGCAGTACTTC
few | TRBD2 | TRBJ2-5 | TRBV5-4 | CASSLGRSGGETQYF | TGTGCCAGCAGCTTGGGTCGCTCGGGGGGGGAGACCCAGTACTTC
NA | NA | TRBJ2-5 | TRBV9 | CASSPTHDGARETQYF | TGTGCCAGCAGCCCAACCCATGATGGGGCACGAGAGACCCAGTACTTC
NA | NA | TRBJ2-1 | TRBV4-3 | CASSQTMGSGQFF | TGCGCCAGCAGCCAAACTATGGGCTCCGGGCAGTTCTTC
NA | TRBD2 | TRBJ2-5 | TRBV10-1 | CASSVGGAAETQYF | TGCGCCAGCAGTGTCGGGGGGGCCGCGGAGACCCAGTACTTC
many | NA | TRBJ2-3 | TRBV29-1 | CSVDERGTDTQYF | TGCAGCGTCGACGAGAGGGGCACAGATACGCAGTATTTT
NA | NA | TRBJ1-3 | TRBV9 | CASSESTYSGNTIYF | TGTGCCAGCAGCGAGAGCACATACTCTGGAAACACCATATATTTT
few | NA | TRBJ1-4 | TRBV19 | CASRTPGIWNEKLFF | TGTGCCAGTAGAACGCCAGGGATATGGAATGAAAAACTGTTTTTT
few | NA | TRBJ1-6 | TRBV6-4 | CASSEGLGNSPLHF | TGTGCCAGCAGTGAGGGACTGGGGAATTCACCCCTCCACTTT
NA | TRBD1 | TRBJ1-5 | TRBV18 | CASSLDRTYQPQHF | TGTGCCAGCTCACTGGACAGGACTTATCAGCCCCAGCATTTT
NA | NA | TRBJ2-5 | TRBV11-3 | CASSLDGSKETQYF | TGTGCCAGCAGCTTGGACGGCTCGAAAGAGACCCAGTACTTC
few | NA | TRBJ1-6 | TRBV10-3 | CAISESGGTADNSPLHF | TGTGCCATCAGTGAGTCCGGAGGTACGGCGGATAATTCACCCCTCCACTTT
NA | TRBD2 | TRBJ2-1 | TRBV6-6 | CASYQGLAGTNEQFF | TGTGCCAGCTACCAAGGTCTAGCGGGGACCAATGAGCAGTTCTTC
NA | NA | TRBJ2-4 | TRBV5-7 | CASKVLPVLGLAKNIQYF | TGTGCCAGCAAGGTCCTCCCTGTATTGGGACTAGCCAAAAACATTCAGTACTTC
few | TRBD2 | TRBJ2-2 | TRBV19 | CATSGPGLSTGELFF | TGTGCCACTAGCGGTCCGGGTTTATCCACCGGGGAGCTGTTTTTT
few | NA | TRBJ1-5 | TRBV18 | CASSPYGPSHPINQPQHF | TGTGCCAGCTCACCATACGGGCCCAGCCATCCCATCAATCAGCCCCAGCATTTT
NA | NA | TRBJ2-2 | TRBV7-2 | CASSLLGGRLGGELFF | TGTGCCAGCAGCTTATTGGGCGGTCGGCTGGGCGGGGAGCTGTTTTTT
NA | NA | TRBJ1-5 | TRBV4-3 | CASSQAKGQPQHF | TGCGCCAGCAGCCAAGCCAAGGGTCAGCCCCAGCATTTT